What follows describes a single T cell receptor beta chain. Its specificity is not known. One junction end disagrees with the germline gene, perhaps due to a read error. This sample stems from a study of cytomegalovirus exposure and HLA in healthy donors. Across the study: HLA-typed donors were the source of approximately 80 million unique TCRs held in an early data release.

General study points: Productive status was seen about 87% or about 30% of the time for most TCR beta V segments in an earlier analysis. TCR beta sequences reportedly predicted most subjects' HLA-A and HLA-B alleles accurately.

PCR primers comprised 60 Vbeta and 13 Jbeta primers. Sequencing used immunoSEQ multiplex PCR; TCRdb keeps in-frame clones, though not all of them. The sample carries roughly 100,000 clones, around four fifths recorded once. From germline, CDR1 is SGHNT and CDR2 YYREEE (reference sequence). CDR3 length: 14 amino acids. The origin of this receptor is a middle-aged woman in good health and CMV-seropositive. The sequencing sample was made of PBMCs. This chain links TRBV5-4 with TRBJ2-7; D possibly corresponds to TRBD1 (5 bases). Here the CDR3 reads CASSLGGEYYGQYF. The CDR3 nucleotides read TGTGCCAGCAGCTTGGGGGGCGAATACTACGGGCAGTACTTC. The whole variable domain, remainder taken from reference TRBV5-4 and TRBJ2-7, is ETGVTQSPTHLIKTRGQQVTLRCSSQSGHNTVSWYQQALGQGPQFIFQYYREEENGRGNFPPRFSGLQFPNYSSELNVNALELDDSALYLCASSLGGEYYGQYFGPGTRLTVT.